This T cell receptor beta chain appears in the sequencing data of a study of cytomegalovirus exposure and HLA in healthy donors. At the level of the study: Later analysis reported that the 95 to 150 validation repertoires shared the platform of the approximately 690 first-cohort repertoires.

Here immunoSEQ multiplex PCR was the method, and the copy in TCRdb shows in-frame clones only, minus some. Counted here are about 200,000 clones, roughly 85% occurring once; the ten biggest clones make up 4.5% to 6%. As regards this clone: Its antigen is undetermined.

Study outcomes and limitations: A later analysis found first-cohort TCR clusters tended to co-occur in the 95 to 150 validation repertoires. The CMV antigen specificity of a few CMV-associated chains was confirmed through in vitro analysis.

Trimming pared 4 bases from V and 4 bases from J, leaving 14 bases between. The CDR3 spans 15 residues. Germline values: CDR1 SGHNT, CDR2 YYREEE (reference sequence). Material: PBMCs. J is TRBJ1-4 and V is TRBV5-4; D is ambiguous. The clonotype originates from a woman under 30 in good health and CMV-seronegative. The CDR3 coding sequence is TGTGCCAGCAGCAAGAGAGTTAATGTTAATGAAAAACTGTTTTTT. This codes for CASSKRVNVNEKLFF. The full variable domain, completed using reference TRBV5-4 and TRBJ1-4, is ETGVTQSPTHLIKTRGQQVTLRCSSQSGHNTVSWYQQALGQGPQFIFQYYREEENGRGNFPPRFSGLQFPNYSSELNVNALELDDSALYLCASSKRVNVNEKLFFGSGTQLSVL.